The clone carrying this T cell receptor beta chain was observed a handful of times. Its target is unknown. cDNA reverse transcribed from extracted RNA served as the sequencing template. TCRdb's table, derived via immunoSEQ multiplex PCR, lists solely in-frame clones and lacks some. Seen here are around 200,000 clones, about three fifths observed once, and the top ten hold roughly 12%. CDR1 is ENHRY, CDR2 SYGVKD, per germline. The CDR3 sequence is 12 residues long. The V and J ends lost 6 bases and 3 bases respectively, with 9 bases between them. The sample's treatment: oral pan-JAK inhibitor, 5-10 mg twice daily. This record comes from a study of CD8+ T cells in alopecia areata. Findings of the study overall: Uncertain still, given a single nonresponder, is whether baseline CD8+ expansion links to response. Within the top 100, expanded CD8+ clones significantly decreased with tofacitinib, as did scalp clonality. The study found higher clonality in lesional than normal scalp, especially in alopecia totalis/universalis.

The TCR comes from a human donor with alopecia areata. The material was CD8+ T cells sorted from blood, obtained at week 24, from a patient treated with tofacitinib. V gene TRBV10-3 combines with J gene TRBJ2-7; tentative D call: TRBD1 (5 bases). The CDR3 spells CAIRDTGYEQYF. Here the CDR3 DNA reads TGTGCCATCAGGGACACAGGCTACGAGCAGTACTTC.